This T cell receptor beta chain was obtained from a study of shared clonotypes between healthy human individuals. Comment on this clone: No antigen is known for it.

Study-wide results and caveats: For sorted subsets, rarefaction showed incomplete sequencing despite large depth.

Generated by immunoSEQ multiplex PCR, the TCRdb table keeps only in-frame clones and is missing some. The table includes hundreds of thousands of clones, about two thirds detected once. Partitioning of CD4+ cells yielded a CD45RA+ naive subset and a CD45RA-negative memory subset. Sequenced material: memory CD4+ T cells sorted from blood. As for subset: CD45RA-negative fraction. This TCR came from a woman in her 30s in good health.

This CDR3 reads CASSSGRGETQYF. As DNA, the CDR3 is TGTGCCAGTAGTAGCGGGAGGGGAGAGACCCAGTACTTC. The chain employs TRBV19 and TRBJ2-5, with 9 bases fitting TRBD2. The CDR3 has 13 amino acids. J gave up 4 bases and V 4 bases, and 1 base lay outside the gene matches. The germline V gene encodes CDR1 LNHDA and CDR2 SQIVND (reference sequence).